Listed here are 3 T cell receptor beta chains from one sample, sequenced in a study of breast tumors, draining lymph nodes, adjacent tissues. Breast cancer patients provided tissue from their axillary draining lymph nodes. TCRdb itself ran the multiplex PCR reads through MiXCR, one entry per CDR3 protein. This sample has about 100,000 distinct CDR3 sequences, with around 20% found just once. The sequenced material came from axillary lymph node tissue. The receptors originated from a female donor with breast cancer. Some clones in this sample may be carry-over from other donors' samples.

This clonotype was observed a handful of times. The chain employs TRBV11-3 and TRBJ2-4; D may be TRBD1 or TRBD2 (5 bases each). V was trimmed by 3 bases and J by 7 bases, leaving 10 bases between them. Germline V gene data show CDR1 as SGHNT and CDR2 as YENEEA. This CDR3 spans 13 amino acids. The CDR3 DNA reads as TGTGCCAGCAGCTTGGACTGGGGGAACATTCAGTACTTC. Protein sequence: CASSLDWGNIQYF. Looking up the rest from reference TRBV11-3 and TRBJ2-4 gives the full variable domain: EAGVVQSPRYKIIEKKQPVAFWCNPISGHNTLYWYLQNLGQGPELLIRYENEEAVDDSQLPKDRFSAERLKGVDSTLKIQPAELGDSAVYLCASSLDWGNIQYFGAGTRLSVL.

This clonotype was detected many times. V is TRBV7-2 and J is TRBJ1-5, with D perhaps TRBD1 (5 bases). With 0 bases removed from V and 5 bases from J, the gap between germline ends came to 11 bases. Germline V gives CDR1 SGHTA, CDR2 FQGNSA. The CDR3 totals 15 residues. CDR3 protein: CASSLARASYQPQHF. The CDR3 DNA reads as TGTGCCAGCAGCTTAGCCAGGGCATCCTATCAGCCCCAGCATTTT.

This clonotype was recorded at least ten times. The chain is built from TRBV7-9 and TRBJ2-2; D perhaps matches TRBD1 (6 bases). The CDR3 spans 17 residues. Germline CDR1 and CDR2: SEHNR and FQNEAQ (reference sequence). V was trimmed by 4 bases and J by 4 bases, leaving 19 bases between them. In nucleotides, the CDR3 is TGTGCCAGCAGCTCTGGCGGACAGTCCACCGTCACCGGGGAGCTGTTTTTT. As protein: CASSSGGQSTVTGELFF.